What follows are 31 T cell receptor beta chains derived from one specimen sequenced in a study of long-term antiretroviral therapy in people with HIV. The libraries were made with immunoSEQ v3.0 at survey level. Sequenced by immunoSEQ multiplex PCR; TCRdb stores in-frame clones only, minus some. The sample contains over 35,000 clones, about 94% of which appear only once. Sample: unsorted PBMCs, taken approximately 9.5 years after starting antiretroviral therapy. Receptor source: a man aged 25-45 years with HIV.

The chain couples TRBV2 to TRBJ2-3; 8 positions match TRBD2. Germline V CDR1 and CDR2: SNHLY, FYNNEI. J was trimmed by 3 bases and V by 8 bases; bases with no gene match: 4. There are 13 residues in the CDR3. The CDR3 region has the DNA TGTGCCAGCGGTCGGGGGGGAACAGATACGCAGTATTTT. This codes for CASGRGGTDTQYF.

This chain connects TRBV5-5 to TRBJ1-2, with 9 nucleotides matching TRBD1. The V gene end was trimmed by 3 bases and the J gene end by 2 bases; junction bases not matched to a gene: 5. Looked up from germline, CDR1 is SGHKS and CDR2 is YYEKEE (reference sequence). This CDR3 has 15 residues. Here the CDR3 reads CASSSEGQGNYGYTF. CDR3 sequence (DNA): TGTGCCAGCAGCTCCGAGGGACAGGGAAACTATGGCTACACCTTC. Full variable domain (rest looked up from reference TRBV5-5 and TRBJ1-2): DAGVTQSPTHLIKTRGQQVTLRCSPISGHKSVSWYQQVLGQGPQFIFQYYEKEERGRGNFPDRFSARQFPNYSSELNVNALLLGDSALYLCASSSEGQGNYGYTFGSGTRLTVV.

The chain is built from TRBV11-2 and TRBJ2-1; the D is unclear. CDR1 is SGHAT, CDR2 FQNNGV, per germline. This CDR3 comprises 14 residues. Between the trimmed V and J ends, which lost 1 base and 5 bases, there was a span of 9 bases. CDR3 DNA: TGTGCCAGCAGCTTAGGGAACAGCAACAATGAGCAGTTCTTC. Its protein product is CASSLGNSNNEQFF.

Concerning this clone: Mismatch with germline at one junction end may stem from a read error. This chain connects TRBV7-7 to TRBJ2-2, with TRBD1 as a possible D gene (6 bases). From germline, CDR1 is SSHAT and CDR2 FNYEAQ (reference sequence). This CDR3 has 14 residues. The CDR3 spells CASSPTGYTGELFF. The CDR3 nucleotides are TGTGCTAGCAGTCCCACAGGGTACACCGGGGAGCTGTTTTTT.

The gene calls are TRBV10-1 and TRBJ2-2; no clear D gene. V gave up 0 bases and J gave up 7 bases, with 12 bases separating them. Germline CDR1 reads WNHNN; CDR2 reads SYGVQD (reference sequence). The CDR3 loop spans 15 amino acids. CDR3 nucleotide sequence: TGCGCCAGCAGTGAGTCGAAAGGATTGGGCGGGGAGCTGTTTTTT. Protein: CASSESKGLGGELFF.

This clone counts as medium-sized (0.01 to 0.1%). This chain links TRBV28 with TRBJ2-2; 9 nucleotides agree with TRBD1. CDR3 length: 13 residues. The V gene end was trimmed by 6 bases and the J gene end by 6 bases; junction bases not matched to a gene: 2. Germline lookup yields CDR1 MDHEN and CDR2 SYDVKM. The CDR3 here is CASSHRGPGELFF. The CDR3 region has the DNA TGTGCCAGCAGCCACAGGGGGCCCGGGGAGCTGTTTTTT.

Here the CDR3 reads CASSFTGAGTGELFF. Written as DNA, the CDR3 is TGTGCCAGCAGCTTCACGGGGGCTGGCACCGGGGAGCTGTTTTTT. The rearrangement links TRBV7-2 to TRBJ2-2; D is possibly TRBD1 or TRBD2 (6 bases each). Trimming cost V 3 bases and J 4 bases, with 12 bases left between them. Germline values: CDR1 SGHTA, CDR2 FQGNSA. This CDR3 comprises 15 residues.

V is TRBV28 and J is TRBJ1-2, with D possibly TRBD1 on 5 matching bases. The length of the CDR3 is 17 residues. Germline CDR1 reads MDHEN; CDR2 reads SYDVKM. Trimming took off 3 bases at V and 1 base at J, with 18 bases between the two ends. For the CDR3, the DNA is TGTGCCAGCAGTTTTTCCCTCAGGGCGGAGGGTAACTATGGCTACACCTTC. Protein: CASSFSLRAEGNYGYTF.

This chain joins TRBV28 and TRBJ2-3; the match to TRBD1 covers 9 bases. Trimming at V came to 6 bases and at J to 3 bases, leaving 10 bases not matched to a gene. The germline V gene encodes CDR1 MDHEN and CDR2 SYDVKM. The CDR3 length is 16 residues. The CDR3 sequence: CASRGLDRGSTDTQYF. CDR3 sequence (DNA): TGTGCCAGCAGGGGGTTGGACAGGGGAAGTACAGATACGCAGTATTTT.

This clone was detected only a few times. The chain is built from TRBV30 and TRBJ1-1; 7 positions match TRBD1. The CDR3 sequence is 13 residues long. Germline lookup yields CDR1 GTSNPN and CDR2 SVGIG (reference sequence). The J segment lost 0 bases and the V segment lost 5 bases, leaving 3 bases of the junction unmatched. The CDR3 protein is CAWEDRMNTEAFF. CDR3 in DNA: TGTGCCTGGGAGGACAGGATGAACACTGAAGCTTTCTTT.

V is TRBV2 and J is TRBJ2-5, with a tentative D call TRBD2 (5 bases). V lost 6 bases and J 1 base, leaving 12 bases between the germline ends. This CDR3 comprises 14 residues. Germline CDR1 reads SNHLY; CDR2 reads FYNNEI. CDR3 sequence: CASSDSVPQETQYF. The DNA of the CDR3 is TGTGCCAGCAGCGATAGCGTCCCCCAAGAGACCCAGTACTTC.

The genes are TRBV5-1 and TRBJ1-6, with TRBD1 identical over 9 bases. The V segment lost 4 bases and the J segment 12 bases; nucleotides outside the gene matches: 11. Germline lookup yields CDR1 SGHRS and CDR2 YFSETQ. This CDR3 contains 15 residues. CDR3 nucleotide sequence: TGCGCCAGCAGCCCCCGGGACAGGGATAGAGAACCCCTCCACTTT. This encodes CASSPRDRDREPLHF.

The chain recombines TRBV11-2 with TRBJ2-2; 7 bases agree with TRBD1. In germline, CDR1 is SGHAT, CDR2 FQNNGV. Trimming took 6 bases from V and 3 from J; bases not matched to a gene: 13. The CDR3 loop spans 17 amino acids. The CDR3 loop is CASRATWGTEDTGELFF. The CDR3 bases are TGTGCCAGCAGAGCAACATGGGGGACAGAGGACACCGGGGAGCTGTTTTTT.

V is TRBV5-1 and J is TRBJ2-3; 8 positions agree with TRBD2. The trim removed 1 base at V and 3 bases at J, leaving 7 bases unmatched. Germline V gene sequence: CDR1 SGHRS, CDR2 YFSETQ. The CDR3 is made up of 16 amino acids. CDR3 in amino acids: CASSLNPGTSTDTQYF. CDR3 DNA: TGCGCCAGCAGCTTGAATCCCGGGACTAGTACAGATACGCAGTATTTT.

The genes are TRBV7-8 and TRBJ2-3; D is unresolved. CDR3 size: 15 residues. V was pared by 6 bases and J by 1 base, with 14 bases between. CDR1 and CDR2 (germline): SGHVS, FQNEAQ. In DNA form, the CDR3 reads TGTGCCAGCAGTCCCTCCCCACTTGGCACAGATACGCAGTATTTT. Residues: CASSPSPLGTDTQYF.

The sample holds a few counts of this clone. This chain uses TRBV4-1 with TRBJ1-3; D gene unclear. Germline CDR1 reads MGHRA; CDR2 reads YSYEKL. This CDR3 region has 15 residues. Trimming took off 10 bases at V and 0 bases at J, with 16 bases between the two ends. The CDR3 reads CATTPEGGSGNTIYF. For the CDR3, the DNA is TGCGCCACAACCCCTGAGGGAGGCTCTGGAAACACCATATATTTT.

The V call is TRBV6-1, the J call TRBJ1-2; the D is unclear. CDR1 is MNHNS and CDR2 is SASEGT in the germline V gene. V dropped 5 bases and J dropped 2 bases, with 6 bases sitting between them. The CDR3 is 12 residues long. This CDR3 is CASSSTNYGYTF. The CDR3 DNA is TGTGCCAGCAGTTCAACCAACTATGGCTACACCTTC.

This chain links TRBV7-3 with TRBJ2-3; D possibly corresponds to TRBD2 (6 bases). V was trimmed by 2 bases and J by 14 bases, leaving 17 bases between them. CDR1 SGHTA and CDR2 FQGTGA come from the germline V gene. The CDR3 sequence is 13 residues long. The CDR3 sequence: CASSLGLRGQAYF. For the CDR3, the DNA is TGTGCCAGCAGCTTAGGCTTGCGGGGTCAAGCGTATTTT.

The rearrangement links TRBV5-6 to TRBJ1-2, with a tentative D call TRBD1 (6 bases). Trimming left V 7 bases short and J 7 bases short, with 26 bases between. The CDR3 has 16 amino acids. Per germline, CDR1 SGHDT and CDR2 YYEEEE. The CDR3 coding sequence is TGTGCCAGCGCGTCCAGGGGCCCCTATGAGGCTTCTGGCTACACCTTC. Translating gives CASASRGPYEASGYTF.

The rearrangement joins TRBV27 to TRBJ1-5; D might be TRBD1 (6 bases). Germline V gene sequence: CDR1 MNHEY, CDR2 SMNVEV (reference sequence). V lost 1 base, J lost 1 base, and 8 bases lay in between. The CDR3 has 15 amino acids. CDR3 nucleotides: TGTGCCAGCAGTTTATTAGGACAGAGCAATCAGCCCCAGCATTTT. Translated: CASSLLGQSNQPQHF.

J is TRBJ1-3 and V is TRBV4-1; D remains ambiguous. V lost 0 bases and J lost 0, with 6 bases in between. This CDR3 is built from 15 residues. Germline CDR1 is MGHRA and CDR2 is YSYEKL. CDR3 coding DNA: TGCGCCAGCAGCCAAGATCGGGGCTCTGGAAACACCATATATTTT. It is translated as CASSQDRGSGNTIYF.

This clone was counted a single time. The rearrangement uses TRBV6-1 and TRBJ2-7; D possibly uses TRBD1 or TRBD2 (6 bases each). The V gene's germline CDR1 is MNHNS and CDR2 SASEGT. The CDR3 length is 14 residues. V lost 8 bases and J lost 5, with 19 bases in between. The CDR3 sequence: CASGGRGRLNEQYV. CDR3 in DNA: TGTGCCAGCGGGGGCCGGGGGCGGCTCAACGAGCAGTACGTC.

The V call is TRBV14, the J call TRBJ2-1, with 8 positions matching TRBD2. CDR3 length: 17 amino acids. The V and J ends lost 3 bases and 2 bases, in that order; junction bases with no gene match: 9. Germline V CDR1 and CDR2: SGHDN, FVKESK. The CDR3 DNA follows: TGTGCCAGCAGCCAGACTTTGACTAGCGCTACCTACAATGAGCAGTTCTTC. Its protein is CASSQTLTSATYNEQFF.

The V and J genes are TRBV11-3 and TRBJ1-1; D call uncertain. The CDR3 is made up of 14 amino acids. With 1 base removed from V and 2 bases from J, the gap between germline ends came to 8 bases. The germline V gene encodes CDR1 SGHNT and CDR2 YENEEA. The CDR3 spells CASSLGNTNTEAFF. In DNA, the CDR3 is TGTGCCAGCAGCTTAGGGAACACAAACACTGAAGCTTTCTTT.

The chain links TRBV5-8 to TRBJ2-7; the match to TRBD2 covers 9 bases. CDR1 and CDR2 from the germline V gene are SGHTS and YDEGEE. Trimming cost V 4 bases and J 3 bases; bases outside gene matches: 11. The CDR3 runs 16 residues. This chain's CDR3 is CASSPGTSISGYEQYV. The CDR3 coding sequence is TGTGCCAGCAGCCCCGGGACTAGCATTTCGGGCTACGAGCAGTACGTC.

The rearrangement uses TRBV19 and TRBJ1-5, with TRBD1 matching 7 bases. The V segment lost 1 base and the J segment 7 bases; nucleotides outside the gene matches: 7. Germline V gene data show CDR1 as LNHDA and CDR2 as SQIVND (reference sequence). The CDR3 length is 15 residues. The CDR3, as DNA: TGTGCCAGTAGTATAGGAGACAGGGTTGGACAGCCCCAGCATTTT. This gives the protein CASSIGDRVGQPQHF.

J is TRBJ2-5 and V is TRBV28; TRBD1 might be the D (5 bases). Trimming took off 7 bases at V and 2 bases at J, with 14 bases between the two ends. This CDR3 spans 14 amino acids. Germline V gene sequence: CDR1 MDHEN, CDR2 SYDVKM. The CDR3 region is CASTPADRQETQYF. The CDR3 DNA sequence: TGTGCCAGCACCCCCGCCGACAGACAAGAGACCCAGTACTTC.

The chain couples TRBV15 to TRBJ1-5; 8 bases agree with TRBD1. Per germline, CDR1 LNHNV and CDR2 YYDKDF (reference sequence). V dropped 0 bases and J dropped 5; count of bases not matched to a gene: 6. This CDR3 has 16 amino acids. The CDR3 coding sequence is TGTGCCACCAGCAGAGATACGACAGGGGCCGATCAGCCCCAGCATTTT. Translating it yields CATSRDTTGADQPQHF.

About this clone: The conserved phenylalanine or tryptophan is not found at the CDR3 terminus, so this likely reflects a read error. No DNA is shown, since the ends of the CDR3 on it are uncertain; the CDR3 is the one TCRdb lists. The CDR3 protein is CSVSTLSL. The V call is TRBV20-1, the J call TRBJ2-7. A total of 8 residues make up the CDR3, ends included. Germline CDR1 and CDR2: DFQATT and SNEGSKA (reference sequence).

This chain connects TRBV7-6 to TRBJ2-3; D gene ambiguous. The CDR3 extends over 16 amino acids. Per the germline V gene, CDR1 is SGHVS and CDR2 is FNYEAQ. The germline V and J ends were trimmed by 0 bases and 4 bases, with 14 bases remaining between them. The CDR3 DNA is TGTGCCAGCAGCTTAGCTTGGCGGTACCCGGCAGATACGCAGTATTTT. Its translation is CASSLAWRYPADTQYF.

The genes are TRBV29-1 and TRBJ1-1; D uncertain. The CDR3 length is 15 residues. Per the germline V gene, CDR1 is SQVTM and CDR2 is ANQGSEA. Trimming stripped 1 base from V and 2 bases from J, with 14 bases between. CDR3 nucleotide sequence: TGCAGCGTTGAAGGACCGGGTAAGGGTAACACTGAAGCTTTCTTT. Its protein product is CSVEGPGKGNTEAFF.